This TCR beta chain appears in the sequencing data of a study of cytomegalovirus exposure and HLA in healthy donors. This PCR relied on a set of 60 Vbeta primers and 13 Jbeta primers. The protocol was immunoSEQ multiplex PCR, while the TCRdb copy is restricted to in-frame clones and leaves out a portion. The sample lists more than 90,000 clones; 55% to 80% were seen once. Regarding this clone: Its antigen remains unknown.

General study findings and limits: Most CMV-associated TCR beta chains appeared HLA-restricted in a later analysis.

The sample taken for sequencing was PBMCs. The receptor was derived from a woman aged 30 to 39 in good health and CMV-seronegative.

CDR3 nucleotide sequence: TGTGCCTCACTAAGAAGGCGGGAGGGTGGGGAGCAGACCCAGTACTTC. This encodes CASLRRREGGEQTQYF. The chain couples TRBV2 to TRBJ2-5, with TRBD2 identical over 9 bases. The length of the CDR3 is 16 residues. Per the germline V gene, CDR1 is SNHLY and CDR2 is FYNNEI. Trimming took 11 bases from V and 6 from J; bases not matched to a gene: 19.